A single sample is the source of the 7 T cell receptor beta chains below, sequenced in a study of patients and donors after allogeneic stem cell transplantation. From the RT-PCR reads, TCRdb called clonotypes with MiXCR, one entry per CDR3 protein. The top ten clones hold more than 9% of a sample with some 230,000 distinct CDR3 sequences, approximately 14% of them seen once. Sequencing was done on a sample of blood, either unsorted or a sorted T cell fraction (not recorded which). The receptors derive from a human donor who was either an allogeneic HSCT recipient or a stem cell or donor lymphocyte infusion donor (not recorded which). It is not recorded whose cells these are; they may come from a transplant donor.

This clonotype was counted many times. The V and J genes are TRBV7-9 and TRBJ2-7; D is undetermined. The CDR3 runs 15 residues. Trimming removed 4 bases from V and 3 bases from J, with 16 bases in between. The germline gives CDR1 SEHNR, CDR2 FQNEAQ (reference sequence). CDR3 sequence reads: CASSSPKKQFYEQYF. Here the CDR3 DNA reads TGTGCCAGCAGCTCACCCAAGAAGCAATTCTACGAGCAGTACTTC. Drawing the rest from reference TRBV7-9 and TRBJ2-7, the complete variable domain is DTGVSQNPRHKITKRGQNVTFRCDPISEHNRLYWYRQTLGQGPEFLTYFQNEAQLEKSRLLSDRFSAERPKGSFSTLEIQRTEQGDSAMYLCASSSPKKQFYEQYFGPGTRLTVT.

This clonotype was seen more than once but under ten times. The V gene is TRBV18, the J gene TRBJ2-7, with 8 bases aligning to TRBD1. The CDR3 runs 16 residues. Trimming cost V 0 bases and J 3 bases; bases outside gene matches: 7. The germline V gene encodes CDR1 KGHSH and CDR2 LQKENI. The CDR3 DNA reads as TGTGCCAGCTCACCACCGGGACAGGCCGCTGTCTACGAGCAGTACTTC. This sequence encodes CASSPPGQAAVYEQYF.

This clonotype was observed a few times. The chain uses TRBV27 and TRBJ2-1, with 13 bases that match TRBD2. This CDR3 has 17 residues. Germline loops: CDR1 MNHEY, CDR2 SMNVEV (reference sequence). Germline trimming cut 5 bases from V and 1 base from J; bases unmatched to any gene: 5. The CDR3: CASSPGLAGDSYNEQFF. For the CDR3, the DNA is TGTGCCAGCAGTCCCGGACTAGCGGGGGATTCCTACAATGAGCAGTTCTTC.

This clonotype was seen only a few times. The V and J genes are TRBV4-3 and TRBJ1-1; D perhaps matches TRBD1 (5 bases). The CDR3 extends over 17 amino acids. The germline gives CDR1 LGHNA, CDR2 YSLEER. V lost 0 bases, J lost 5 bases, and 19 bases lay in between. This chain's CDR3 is CASSQDPPTGGKTEAFF. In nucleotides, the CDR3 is TGCGCCAGCAGCCAAGACCCCCCCACGGGGGGAAAAACTGAAGCTTTCTTT.

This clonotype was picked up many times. CDR3 nucleotide sequence: TGTGCCAGCAGCCCGAATCAGGGTCCAGTGTCTTTCTTT. Amino acid sequence: CASSPNQGPVSFF. The chain recombines TRBV7-9 with TRBJ1-1, with D maybe TRBD1 (5 bases). Germline CDR1 is SEHNR and CDR2 is FQNEAQ (reference sequence). This CDR3 comprises 13 residues. V was shortened by 5 bases and J by 12 bases, with 19 bases between the two germline ends.

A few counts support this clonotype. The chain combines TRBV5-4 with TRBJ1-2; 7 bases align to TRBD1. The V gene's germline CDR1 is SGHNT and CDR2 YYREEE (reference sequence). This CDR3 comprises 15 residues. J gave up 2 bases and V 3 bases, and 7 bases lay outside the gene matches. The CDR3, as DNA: TGTGCCAGCAGCTATGTAGGACAGGAGAACTATGGCTACACCTTC. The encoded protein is CASSYVGQENYGYTF.

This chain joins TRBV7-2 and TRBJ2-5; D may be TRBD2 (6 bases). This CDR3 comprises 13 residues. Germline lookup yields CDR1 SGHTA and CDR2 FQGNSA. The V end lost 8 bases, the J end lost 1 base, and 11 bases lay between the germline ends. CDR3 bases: TGTGCCAGCGGGAGGATGCGCCAAGAGACCCAGTACTTC. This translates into CASGRMRQETQYF. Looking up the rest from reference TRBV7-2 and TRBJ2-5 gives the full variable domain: GAGVSQSPSNKVTEKGKDVELRCDPISGHTALYWYRQSLGQGLEFLIYFQGNSAPDKSGLPSDRFSAERTGGSVSTLTIQRTQQEDSAVYLCASGRMRQETQYFGPGTRLLVL.